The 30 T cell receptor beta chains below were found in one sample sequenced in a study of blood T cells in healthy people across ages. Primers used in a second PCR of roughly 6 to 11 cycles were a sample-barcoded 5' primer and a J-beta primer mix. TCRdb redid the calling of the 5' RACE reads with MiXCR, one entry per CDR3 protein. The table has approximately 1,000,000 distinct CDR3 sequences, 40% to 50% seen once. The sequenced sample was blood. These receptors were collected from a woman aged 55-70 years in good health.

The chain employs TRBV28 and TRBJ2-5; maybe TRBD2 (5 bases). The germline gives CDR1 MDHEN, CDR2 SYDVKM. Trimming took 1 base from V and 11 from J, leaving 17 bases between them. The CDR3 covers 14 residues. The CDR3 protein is CASSLSPAGNEQYF. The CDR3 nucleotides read TGTGCCAGCAGTTTATCCCCGGCCGGGAATGAGCAGTACTTC.

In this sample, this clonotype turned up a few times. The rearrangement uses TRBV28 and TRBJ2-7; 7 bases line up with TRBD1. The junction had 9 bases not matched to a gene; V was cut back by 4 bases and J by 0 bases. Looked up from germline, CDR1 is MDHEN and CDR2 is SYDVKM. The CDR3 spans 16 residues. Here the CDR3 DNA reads TGTGCCAGCAGTTCTTGGGGACAGACGAGCTCCTACGAGCAGTACTTC. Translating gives CASSSWGQTSSYEQYF.

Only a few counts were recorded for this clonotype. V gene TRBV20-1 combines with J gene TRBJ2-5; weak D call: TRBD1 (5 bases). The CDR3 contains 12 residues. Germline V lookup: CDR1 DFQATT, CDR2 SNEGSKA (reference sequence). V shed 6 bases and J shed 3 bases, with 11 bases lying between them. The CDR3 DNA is TGCAGTGCCACGGACAAGAAAGAGACCCAGTACTTC. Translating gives CSATDKKETQYF.

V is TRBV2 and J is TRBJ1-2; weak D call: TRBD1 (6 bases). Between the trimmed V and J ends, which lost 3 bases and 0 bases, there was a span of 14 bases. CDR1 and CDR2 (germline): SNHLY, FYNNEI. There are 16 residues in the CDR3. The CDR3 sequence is CASSDRGEISNYGYTF. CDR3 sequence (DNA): TGTGCCAGCAGTGACAGGGGTGAAATCTCTAACTATGGCTACACCTTC.

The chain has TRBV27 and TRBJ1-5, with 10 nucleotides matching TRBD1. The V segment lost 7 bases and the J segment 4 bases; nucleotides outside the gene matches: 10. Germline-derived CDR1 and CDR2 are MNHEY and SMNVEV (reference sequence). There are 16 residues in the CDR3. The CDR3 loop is CASTAGTGAGNQPQHF. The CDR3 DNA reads TGTGCCAGCACCGCCGGGACAGGGGCAGGTAATCAGCCCCAGCATTTT.

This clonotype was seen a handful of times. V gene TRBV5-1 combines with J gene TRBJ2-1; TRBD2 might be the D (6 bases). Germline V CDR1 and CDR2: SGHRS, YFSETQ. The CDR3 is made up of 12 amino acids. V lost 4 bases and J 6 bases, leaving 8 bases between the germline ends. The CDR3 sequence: CASSVAVNEQFF. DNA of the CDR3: TGCGCCAGCAGCGTAGCGGTCAATGAGCAGTTCTTC.

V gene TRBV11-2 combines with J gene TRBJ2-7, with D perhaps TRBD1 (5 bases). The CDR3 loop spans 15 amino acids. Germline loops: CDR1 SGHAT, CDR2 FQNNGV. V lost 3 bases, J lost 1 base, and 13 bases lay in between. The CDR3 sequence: CASSLTDGDSYEQYF. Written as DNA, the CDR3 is TGTGCCAGCAGCTTGACAGATGGTGATTCCTACGAGCAGTACTTC.

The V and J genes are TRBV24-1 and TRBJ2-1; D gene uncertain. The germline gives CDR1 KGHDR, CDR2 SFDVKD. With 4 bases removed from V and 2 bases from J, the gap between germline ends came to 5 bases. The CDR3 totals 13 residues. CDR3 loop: CATSEGTYNEQFF. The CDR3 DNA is TGTGCCACCAGTGAAGGGACCTACAATGAGCAGTTCTTC.

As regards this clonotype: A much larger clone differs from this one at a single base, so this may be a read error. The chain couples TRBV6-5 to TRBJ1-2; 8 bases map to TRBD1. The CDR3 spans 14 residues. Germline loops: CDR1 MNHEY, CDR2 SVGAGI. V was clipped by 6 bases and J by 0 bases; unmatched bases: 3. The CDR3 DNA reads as TGTGCCAGCAGGTCACAGGGGGCTAACTATGGCTACACCTTC. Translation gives CASRSQGANYGYTF.

CDR3 protein: CSVGADSYEQYF. The CDR3 bases are TGCAGCGTTGGGGCGGACTCCTACGAGCAGTACTTC. The chain uses TRBV29-1 and TRBJ2-7; D remains unclear. Germline CDR1 reads SQVTM; CDR2 reads ANQGSEA. The V end lost 4 bases, the J end lost 0 bases, and 7 bases lay between the germline ends. This CDR3 has 12 residues.

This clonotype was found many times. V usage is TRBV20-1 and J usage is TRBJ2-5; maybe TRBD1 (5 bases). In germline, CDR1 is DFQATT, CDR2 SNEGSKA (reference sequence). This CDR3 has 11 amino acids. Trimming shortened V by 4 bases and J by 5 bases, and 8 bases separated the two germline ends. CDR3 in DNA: TGCAGTGCTATTAAGGGGGAGACCCAGTACTTC. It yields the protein CSAIKGETQYF.

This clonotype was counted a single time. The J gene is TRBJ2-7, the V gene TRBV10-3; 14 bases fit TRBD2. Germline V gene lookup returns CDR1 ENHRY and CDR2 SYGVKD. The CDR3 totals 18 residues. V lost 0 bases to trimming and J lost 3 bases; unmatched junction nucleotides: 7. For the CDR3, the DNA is TGTGCCATCAGTGAGTCTGAGGGACTAGCGGGAGTAGACTACGAGCAGTACTTC. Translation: CAISESEGLAGVDYEQYF.

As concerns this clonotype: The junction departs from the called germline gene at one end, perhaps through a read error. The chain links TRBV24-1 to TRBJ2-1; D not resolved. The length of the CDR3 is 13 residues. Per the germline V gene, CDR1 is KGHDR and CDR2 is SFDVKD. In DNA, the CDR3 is TGTGCCATCAGTGATTTGTGGGGAAATGAGCAGTTCTTC. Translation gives CAISDLWGNEQFF.

CDR3 residues: CASSLPRRQGYEQYF. For the CDR3, the DNA is TGTGCCAGCAGTTTACCACGCCGCCAAGGTTACGAGCAGTACTTC. The chain links TRBV28 to TRBJ2-7, with unresolved D. Between the trimmed V and J ends, which lost 2 bases and 4 bases, there was a span of 15 bases. The CDR3 loop spans 15 amino acids. Germline V gene sequence: CDR1 MDHEN, CDR2 SYDVKM.

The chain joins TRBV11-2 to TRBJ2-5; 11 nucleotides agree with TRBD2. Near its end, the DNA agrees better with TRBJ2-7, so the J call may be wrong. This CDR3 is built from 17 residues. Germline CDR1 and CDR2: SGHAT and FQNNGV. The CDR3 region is CASSLRTSGFSTYEQYF. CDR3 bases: TGTGCCAGCAGCTTACGGACTAGCGGGTTTTCTACCTACGAGCAGTACTTC.

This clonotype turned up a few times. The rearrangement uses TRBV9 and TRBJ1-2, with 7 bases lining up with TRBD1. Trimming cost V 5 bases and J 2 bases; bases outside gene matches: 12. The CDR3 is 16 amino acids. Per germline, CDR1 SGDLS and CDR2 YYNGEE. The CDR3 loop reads CASRAGGPTGNYGYTF. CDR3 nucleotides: TGTGCCAGCAGGGCAGGGGGGCCCACGGGGAACTATGGCTACACCTTC.

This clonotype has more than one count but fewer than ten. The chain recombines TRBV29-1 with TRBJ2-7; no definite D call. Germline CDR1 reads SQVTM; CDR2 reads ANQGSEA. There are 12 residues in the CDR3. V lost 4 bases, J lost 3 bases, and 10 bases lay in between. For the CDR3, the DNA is TGCAGCGTTGGTGACACCCTCTACGAGCAGTACTTC. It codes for CSVGDTLYEQYF.

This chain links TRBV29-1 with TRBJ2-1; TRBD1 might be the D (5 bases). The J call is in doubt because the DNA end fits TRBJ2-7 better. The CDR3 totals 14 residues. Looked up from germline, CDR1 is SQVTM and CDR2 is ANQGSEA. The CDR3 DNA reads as TGCAGCGTTGAAGGCAGGGTATCATACAATGAGCAGTACTTC. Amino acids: CSVEGRVSYNEQYF.

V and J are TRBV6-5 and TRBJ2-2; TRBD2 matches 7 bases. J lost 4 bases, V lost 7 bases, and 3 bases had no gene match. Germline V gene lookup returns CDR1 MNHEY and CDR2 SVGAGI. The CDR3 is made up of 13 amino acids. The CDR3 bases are TGTGCCAGCAACATAGCGGGCACCGGGGAGCTGTTTTTT. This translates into CASNIAGTGELFF.

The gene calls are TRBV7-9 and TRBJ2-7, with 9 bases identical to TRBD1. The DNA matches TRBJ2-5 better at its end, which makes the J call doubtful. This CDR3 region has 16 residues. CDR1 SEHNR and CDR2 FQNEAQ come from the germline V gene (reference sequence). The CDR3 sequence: CASSSRRDRDQETQYF. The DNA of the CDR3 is TGTGCCAGCAGCAGCCGCCGGGACAGGGACCAAGAGACCCAGTACTTC.

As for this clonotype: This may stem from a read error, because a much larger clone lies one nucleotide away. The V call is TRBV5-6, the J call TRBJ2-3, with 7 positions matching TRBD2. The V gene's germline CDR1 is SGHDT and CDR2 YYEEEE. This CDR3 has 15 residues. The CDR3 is CACSLWVGGTDTQYF. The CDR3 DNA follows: TGTGCCTGCAGCTTATGGGTCGGGGGGACAGATACGCAGTATTTT. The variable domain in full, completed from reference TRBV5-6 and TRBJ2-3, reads DAGVTQSPTHLIKTRGQQVTLRCSPKSGHDTVSWYQQALGQGPQFIFQYYEEEERQRGNFPDRFSGHQFPNYSSELNVNALLLGDSALYLCACSLWVGGTDTQYFGPGTRLTVL.

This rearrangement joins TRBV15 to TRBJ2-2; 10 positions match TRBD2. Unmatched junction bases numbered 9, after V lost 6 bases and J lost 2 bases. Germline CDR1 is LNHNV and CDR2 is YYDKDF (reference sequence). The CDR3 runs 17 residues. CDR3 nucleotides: TGTGCCACCAGTCTCCCAGGACTAGCGGTTAACACCGGGGAGCTGTTTTTT. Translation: CATSLPGLAVNTGELFF.

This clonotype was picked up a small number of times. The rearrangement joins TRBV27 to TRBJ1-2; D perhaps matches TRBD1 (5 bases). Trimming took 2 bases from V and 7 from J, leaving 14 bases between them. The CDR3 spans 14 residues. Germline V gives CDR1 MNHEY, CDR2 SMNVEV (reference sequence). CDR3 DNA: TGTGCCAGCAGTTTAGGGTCAGGGAGAGGTGGCTACACCTTC. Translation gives CASSLGSGRGGYTF.

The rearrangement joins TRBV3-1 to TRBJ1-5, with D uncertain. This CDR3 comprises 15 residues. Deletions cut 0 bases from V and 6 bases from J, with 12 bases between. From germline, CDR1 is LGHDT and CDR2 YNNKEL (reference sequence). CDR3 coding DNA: TGTGCCAGCAGCCAAGATTCGTATGGGGTTCAGCCCCAGCATTTT. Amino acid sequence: CASSQDSYGVQPQHF.

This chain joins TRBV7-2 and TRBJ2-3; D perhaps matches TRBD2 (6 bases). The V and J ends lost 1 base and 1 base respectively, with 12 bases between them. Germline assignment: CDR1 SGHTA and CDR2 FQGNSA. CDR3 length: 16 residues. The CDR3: CASSLGREWGTDTQYF. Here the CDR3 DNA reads TGTGCCAGCAGCTTAGGGAGGGAGTGGGGCACAGATACGCAGTATTTT.

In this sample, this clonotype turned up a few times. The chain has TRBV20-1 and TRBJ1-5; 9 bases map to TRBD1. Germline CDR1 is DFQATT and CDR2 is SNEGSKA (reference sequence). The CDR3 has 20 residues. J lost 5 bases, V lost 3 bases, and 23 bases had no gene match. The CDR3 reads CSASDPKGKPGTGFHQPQHF. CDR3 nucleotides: TGCAGTGCTAGTGACCCAAAAGGAAAGCCGGGGACAGGGTTTCATCAGCCCCAGCATTTT.

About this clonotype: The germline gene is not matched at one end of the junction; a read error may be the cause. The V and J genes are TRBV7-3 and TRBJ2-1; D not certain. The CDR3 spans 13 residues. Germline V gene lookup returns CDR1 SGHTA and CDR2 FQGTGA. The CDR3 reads CAISLGRYNEQFF. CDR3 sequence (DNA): TGTGCCATCAGCTTAGGACGGTACAATGAGCAGTTCTTC.

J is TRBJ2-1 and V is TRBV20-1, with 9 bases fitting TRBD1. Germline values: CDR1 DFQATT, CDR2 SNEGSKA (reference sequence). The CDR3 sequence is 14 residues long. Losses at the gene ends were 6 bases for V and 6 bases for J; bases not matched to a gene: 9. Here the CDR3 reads CSAHATTGGNEQFF. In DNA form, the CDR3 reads TGCAGTGCCCACGCTACGACAGGGGGCAATGAGCAGTTCTTC.

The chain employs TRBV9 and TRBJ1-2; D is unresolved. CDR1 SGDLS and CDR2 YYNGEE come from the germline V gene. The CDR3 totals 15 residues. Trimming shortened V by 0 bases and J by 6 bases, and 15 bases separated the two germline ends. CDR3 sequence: CASSVEGWGRDGYTF. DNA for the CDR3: TGTGCCAGCAGCGTAGAAGGTTGGGGAAGGGATGGCTACACCTTC. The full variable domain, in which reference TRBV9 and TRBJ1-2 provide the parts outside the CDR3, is DSGVTQTPKHLITATGQRVTLRCSPRSGDLSVYWYQQSLDQGLQFLIQYYNGEERAKGNILERFSAQQFPDLHSELNLSSLELGDSALYFCASSVEGWGRDGYTFGSGTRLTVV.

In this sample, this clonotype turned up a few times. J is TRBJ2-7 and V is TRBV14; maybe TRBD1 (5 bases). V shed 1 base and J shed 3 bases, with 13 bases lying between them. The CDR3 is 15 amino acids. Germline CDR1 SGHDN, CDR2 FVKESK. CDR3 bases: TGTGCCAGCAGCCAAGTCCACAGGATTAACTACGAGCAGTACTTC. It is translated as CASSQVHRINYEQYF.